Shown below are 11 T cell receptor beta chains from a single sample sequenced in a study of tumor-infiltrating lymphocytes in primary liver carcinoma. Germline DNA was also extracted, and blood RNA derived from unsorted whole blood. TCR beta cDNA was made from around 460 ng total RNA with a constant-region primer. ARM-PCR was slightly modified, and three nested multiplex PCR rounds with it gave rise to the TCR beta libraries. The opening two PCR rounds, 10 cycles each, paired TRBV1-TRBV30 forward primers with a C-beta reverse primer. TCRdb reprocessed the multiplex PCR reads via MiXCR and lists one record per CDR3 protein. The sample includes 310,000 or so distinct CDR3 sequences, approximately 64% of them seen just once. Sequences were obtained from peripheral blood. The receptors were gathered from a man aged 40-50 years with primary liver carcinoma and hepatitis B virus infection.

The chain has TRBV5-5 and TRBJ2-5; D may correspond to TRBD1 or TRBD2 (5 bases each). The CDR3 is 15 amino acids. Germline CDR1 and CDR2: SGHKS and YYEKEE (reference sequence). V was trimmed by 4 bases and J by 6 bases, leaving 19 bases between them. The CDR3 loop is CASSVTGAERQTQYF. The CDR3 DNA reads as TGTGCCAGCAGCGTAACCGGGGCCGAACGCCAGACCCAGTACTTC.

J is TRBJ2-7 and V is TRBV29-1, with D unresolved. Between the trimmed V and J ends, which lost 8 bases and 1 base, there was a span of 15 bases. The CDR3 consists of 13 residues. Germline values: CDR1 SQVTM, CDR2 ANQGSEA. CDR3 bases: TGCAGCACATGCTTCGATCCATCCTACGAGCAGTACTTC. The encoded protein is CSTCFDPSYEQYF.

V and J are TRBV6-5 and TRBJ2-2; D unresolved. CDR1 and CDR2 (germline): MNHEY, SVGAGI. Trimming left V 2 bases short and J 6 bases short, with 7 bases between. This CDR3 region has 13 residues. CDR3 DNA: TGTGCCAGCAGTTACGATAGTTCCGGGGAGCTGTTTTTT. Residues: CASSYDSSGELFF.

This clonotype showed up just a few times. Possible read error: a much larger clone is one base away. This chain uses TRBV6-5 with TRBJ2-1; maybe TRBD2 (6 bases). Germline CDR1 MNHEY, CDR2 SVGAGI. This CDR3 is 15 amino acids long. DNA of the CDR3: TGTGCCAGCAGTTACCGGACTACCGGCCCCAATGAGCGGTTCTTC. Translated, it gives CASSYRTTGPNERFF.

This chain links TRBV6-5 with TRBJ2-7, with D hard to call. V gave up 0 bases and J gave up 3 bases, with 9 bases separating them. CDR3 length: 14 amino acids. Looked up from germline, CDR1 is MNHEY and CDR2 is SVGAGI. Here the CDR3 DNA reads TGTGCCAGCAGTTACTCAGGCACCGGCTACGAGCAGTACTTC. Translation gives CASSYSGTGYEQYF.

This clonotype was recorded once. At one boundary the junction diverges from the germline segment, which might be a read error. The V and J genes are TRBV4-1 and TRBJ2-3; possible D gene TRBD2, 6 bases. Germline V gives CDR1 MGHRA, CDR2 YSYEKL. The CDR3 has 14 residues. CDR3 protein: CTSSPGPRGNTQYF. In nucleotides, the CDR3 is TGCACCAGCAGCCCAGGCCCCCGGGGGAATACGCAGTATTTT.

This clonotype was recorded only once. A clone one base away is much larger, so this may be a read error. The chain carries TRBV6-1 and TRBJ2-5, with 9 bases that match TRBD2. Germline V gives CDR1 MNHNS, CDR2 SASEGT. The CDR3 runs to 13 residues. V shed 6 bases, J shed 7 bases, and the junction held 6 bases outside the gene matches. The CDR3 bases are TGTGCCAGCAGCGTAGCGGGAGAAGGGACCCAGTACTTC. Translation gives CASSVAGEGTQYF.

Concerning this clonotype: One end of the junction does not line up with germline, which may come from a read error. The chain uses TRBV19 and TRBJ2-2; D possibly uses TRBD1 or TRBD2 (5 bases each). Germline CDR1 reads LNHDA; CDR2 reads SQIVND (reference sequence). This CDR3 contains 14 residues. This CDR3 is CASSGTGTTGELFF. The CDR3 nucleotides are TGTGCCAGTAGTGGTACGGGGACCACCGGGGAGCTATTTTTT.

With respect to this clonotype: The final CDR3 position lacks the conserved phenylalanine or tryptophan, pointing to a likely read error. Because the CDR3's place on the DNA is in doubt, the DNA is left out and the CDR3 is given as listed by TCRdb. The chain joins TRBV11-2 to TRBJ2-7; the table names TRBD2, a call not compared with the DNA. Germline V gene sequence: CDR1 SGHAT, CDR2 FQNNGV. The CDR3 adds up to 16 amino acids, both ends counted. The CDR3 loop reads CASSLRLAGGSYEQYS.

This rearrangement joins TRBV6-6 to TRBJ1-5; 12 bases align to TRBD1. The CDR3 has 16 residues. Trimming took 9 bases from V and 9 from J; bases not matched to a gene: 15. CDR1 and CDR2 (germline): MNHNY, SVGAGI (reference sequence). CDR3 in amino acids: CARRPGQGARDRPQHF. The CDR3 DNA follows: TGTGCCAGGAGGCCGGGACAGGGGGCGCGGGATCGGCCCCAGCATTTT.

This clonotype appeared once. The missing conserved phenylalanine or tryptophan at the end of this CDR3 makes a read error likely. The CDR3 reads CASSLQVRGQPQHL. For the CDR3, the DNA is TGTGCCAGCAGTTTACAGGTAAGAGGTCAGCCCCAGCATCTT. This chain connects TRBV12-3 or TRBV12-4 to TRBJ1-5; no clear D. The CDR3 consists of 14 residues. Trimming pared 2 bases from V and 6 bases from J, leaving 11 bases between.